The 4 T cell receptor beta chains listed next were all sequenced from one sample in a study of T cells after yellow fever vaccination. MiXCR, run by TCRdb on the 5' RACE reads, gives a single entry per CDR3 protein. The sample includes approximately 550,000 distinct CDR3 sequences, under 25% of them seen just once. The sample in question was PBMCs, obtained 15 days after the yellow fever booster vaccination. The receptor source for this set is a man aged 25 to 45 who received the YFV17D yellow fever vaccine.

This clonotype was observed a handful of times. V is TRBV6-5 and J is TRBJ2-7; D is perhaps TRBD2 (7 bases). Deletions cut 4 bases from V and 2 bases from J, with 12 bases between. This CDR3 contains 14 residues. Germline CDR1 reads MNHEY; CDR2 reads SVGAGI. CDR3 in amino acids: CASSLGGAPYEQYF. CDR3 in DNA: TGTGCCAGCAGTTTGGGGGGGGCACCCTACGAGCAGTACTTC.

There are a few counts of this clonotype. V gene TRBV20-1 combines with J gene TRBJ2-2; a possible D gene is TRBD2 (6 bases). Germline V gene lookup returns CDR1 DFQATT and CDR2 SNEGSKA (reference sequence). The CDR3 is made up of 17 amino acids. V gave up 7 bases and J gave up 2 bases, with 23 bases separating them. The CDR3 reads CSVPPRAGTINTGELFF. CDR3 nucleotide sequence: TGCAGTGTTCCCCCCCGGGCGGGAACTATAAACACCGGGGAGCTGTTTTTT.

The genes are TRBV9 and TRBJ1-4; D remains unclear. CDR3 size: 13 residues. Trimming removed 0 bases from V and 10 bases from J, with 10 bases in between. CDR1 and CDR2 from the germline V gene are SGDLS and YYNGEE. CDR3 sequence reads: CASSVDGGGKLFF. The CDR3 bases are TGTGCCAGCAGCGTAGACGGAGGAGGAAAACTGTTTTTT.

The rearrangement links TRBV20-1 to TRBJ1-1; TRBD1 might be the D (6 bases). Trimming stripped 6 bases from V and 0 bases from J, with 14 bases between. Germline CDR1 is DFQATT and CDR2 is SNEGSKA (reference sequence). The CDR3 has 14 residues. CDR3 amino acids: CSARGGLLNTEAFF. The CDR3, as DNA: TGCAGTGCAAGGGGGGGCCTTCTGAACACTGAAGCTTTCTTT.